This is a list of T cell receptor beta chains from one sample in a study of blood T cell repertoires in COVID-19. The method was immunoSEQ multiplex PCR; TCRdb's version includes in-frame clones alone and lacks a portion of them. The sample lists 130,000 to 150,000 clones, 80% to 90% seen once, with approximately 8% in the top ten. The sequencing input was peripheral blood. Receptors originate from a woman between 55 and 75 years old with COVID-19, enrolled during active disease. CDR3s leave out the opening cysteine and the closing phenylalanine or tryptophan. A D gene is named only where the DNA matches it firmly.

>TRBV9|-|TRBJ1-1
ASSVAVGGTEAF
>TRBV6-5|-|TRBJ1-5
ASSSNTQPQH
>TRBV6-6|-|TRBJ1-4
ASSQSGGGEKLF
>TRBV10-1|TRBD1|TRBJ1-4
ASSESTGAEKLF
>TRBV5-1|TRBD1|TRBJ1-2
ASSLAGTGGIGYT
>TRBV19|TRBD2|TRBJ2-1
ASSISPGLAGEHNEQF
>TRBV27|TRBD2|TRBJ2-1
ASTWGGGAHNEQF
>TRBV19|TRBD1|TRBJ2-7
ASSRRQGAYEQY
>TRBV7-3|TRBD2|TRBJ2-3
ASSLFGGGPPTDTQY
>TRBV4-2|TRBD2|TRBJ2-3
ASSPWTSGGKDTQY
>TRBV5-1|TRBD2|TRBJ2-7
ASSLAVRRLAEPYEQY
>TRBV27|TRBD1|TRBJ2-5
ASSSRTGPLQETQY
>TRBV7-3|-|TRBJ2-7
ASSLTGGPLYEQY
>TRBV5-5|-|TRBJ1-1
ASSLEYSGSGREKAF
>TRBV4-3|TRBD1|TRBJ2-5
ASSQYGQGAMETQY
>TRBV7-7|TRBD1|TRBJ2-2
ASSSNRGAGELF
>TRBV10-3|-|TRBJ2-1
AIGQPSSYNEQF
>TRBV27|TRBD1|TRBJ1-2
ASSLTGAKTYGYT
>TRBV18|TRBD1|TRBJ2-7
ASSPTNRGSYEQY
>TRBV5-6|TRBD1|TRBJ2-2
ASWTGVYTGELF
>TRBV6-6|TRBD1|TRBJ1-1
ASSPRIKQGTEAF
>TRBV4-1|-|TRBJ2-7
ASSQDHAGSAYEQY
>TRBV5-1|TRBD2|TRBJ2-1
ASSLEAGESSYNEQF
>TRBV7-2|TRBD2|TRBJ2-5
ASRRGGNQETQY
>TRBV7-3|-|TRBJ2-5
ASSPQGPQETQY
>TRBV25-1|-|TRBJ1-1
ASSEFGEAF
>TRBV4-3|-|TRBJ1-4
ASSQETGKGNEKLF
>TRBV13|TRBD2|TRBJ2-3
ASSLYALAGGDSTDTQY
>TRBV7-2|TRBD1|TRBJ1-4
ASSSPTGGRSEKLF
>TRBV7-2|-|TRBJ1-3
ASSFDDTRNTIY
>TRBV5-6|TRBD1|TRBJ2-3
ASSLRTGGTDTQY
>TRBV3-1/TRBV3-2|TRBD1|TRBJ2-2
ASSIRSTGGDTGELF
>TRBV10-3|-|TRBJ2-5
AISDYPMTSGETQY
>TRBV7-9|-|TRBJ2-5
ASSPIADQETQY
>TRBV7-3|-|TRBJ2-2
ASSTPGGELF
>TRBV19|TRBD1|TRBJ1-5
ASWGQDLSNQPQH
>TRBV6-5|TRBD1|TRBJ1-2
ASRRGQGDGYT
>TRBV29-1|TRBD2|TRBJ2-1
SVALLAGGPNEQF
>TRBV9|-|TRBJ1-1
ASSGRGGTEAF
>TRBV3-1/TRBV3-2|-|TRBJ1-6
ASSQQGSSSPLH
>TRBV5-4|-|TRBJ2-5
ASSPRGDSQETQY
>TRBV18|-|TRBJ1-1
ASSPPQNTEAF
>TRBV6-1|TRBD1|TRBJ1-5
ASSEGDRGLRQPQH